This TCR beta chain was profiled in a study of Graves' ophthalmopathy and Graves' hyperthyroidism. Researchers took RNA transcripts and amplified TCR beta CDR3 regions from them. The first round was an RT-PCR with HTBI primers, and the second round was a multiplex PCR. In TCRdb, the multiplex PCR reads were re-called with MiXCR into one record per CDR3 protein. Found here are around 1,000,000 distinct CDR3 sequences, 35% to 40% of them singletons; the top ten hold over 8.5%. V lost 7 bases and J lost 7, with 14 bases in between. Germline V gene data show CDR1 as MNHNS and CDR2 as SASEGT. The CDR3 has 14 amino acids.

This chain links TRBV6-1 with TRBJ1-6; D gene ambiguous. The clonotype originates from an adult man with Graves' hyperthyroidism. The sample comprised peripheral blood or thyroid tissue (not recorded which). The CDR3 loop is CASTYSYGNSPLHF. The CDR3 nucleotides read TGTGCCAGCACCTACAGTTATGGGAATTCACCCCTCCACTTT.